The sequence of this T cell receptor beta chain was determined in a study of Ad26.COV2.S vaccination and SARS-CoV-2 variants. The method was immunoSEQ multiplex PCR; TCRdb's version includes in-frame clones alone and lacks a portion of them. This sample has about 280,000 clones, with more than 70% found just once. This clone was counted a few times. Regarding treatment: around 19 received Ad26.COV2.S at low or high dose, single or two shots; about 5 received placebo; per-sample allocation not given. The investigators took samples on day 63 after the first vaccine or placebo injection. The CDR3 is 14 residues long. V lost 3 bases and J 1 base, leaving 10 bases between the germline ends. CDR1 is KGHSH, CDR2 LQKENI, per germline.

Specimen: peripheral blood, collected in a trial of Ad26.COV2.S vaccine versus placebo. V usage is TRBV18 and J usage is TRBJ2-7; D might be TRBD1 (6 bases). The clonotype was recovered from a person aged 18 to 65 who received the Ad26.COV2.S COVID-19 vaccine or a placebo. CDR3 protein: CASSPETGSYEQYF. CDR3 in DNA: TGTGCCAGCTCACCGGAGACAGGTTCCTACGAGCAGTACTTC.